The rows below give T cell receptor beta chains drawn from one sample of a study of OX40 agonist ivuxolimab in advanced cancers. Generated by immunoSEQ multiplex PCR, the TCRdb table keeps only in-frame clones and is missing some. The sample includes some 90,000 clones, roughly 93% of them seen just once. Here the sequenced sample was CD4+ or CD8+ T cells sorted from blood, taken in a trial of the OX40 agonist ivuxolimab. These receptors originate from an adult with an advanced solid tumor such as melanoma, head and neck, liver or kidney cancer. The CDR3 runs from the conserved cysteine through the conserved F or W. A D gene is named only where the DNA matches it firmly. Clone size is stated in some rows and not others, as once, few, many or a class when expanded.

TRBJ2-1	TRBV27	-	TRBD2	CASSSFSGRRNEQFF	TGTGCCAGCAGTTCTTTTAGCGGGAGACGGAATGAGCAGTTCTTC
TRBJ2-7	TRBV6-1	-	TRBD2	CATVLAGGTYEQYF	TGTGCCACCGTTCTAGCGGGAGGAACCTACGAGCAGTACTTC
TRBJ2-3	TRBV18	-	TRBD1	CASSPRRTGGPSTDTQYF	TGTGCCAGCTCACCACGGAGGACAGGGGGCCCAAGCACAGATACGCAGTATTTT
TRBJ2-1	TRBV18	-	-	CASSTPLYNEQFF	TGTGCCAGCTCCACACCCCTATACAATGAGCAGTTCTTC
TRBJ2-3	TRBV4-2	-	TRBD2	CASRYGSGSADTQYF	TGTGCCAGCAGATACGGTAGCGGGAGTGCAGATACGCAGTATTTT
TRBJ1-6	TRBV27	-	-	CASRTGSSNHNNSPLHF	TGTGCCAGCAGAACAGGGAGCTCAAACCATAACAATTCACCCCTCCACTTT
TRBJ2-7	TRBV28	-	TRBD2	CATSSGSYEQYF	TGTGCCACCTCTAGCGGGAGCTACGAGCAGTACTTC
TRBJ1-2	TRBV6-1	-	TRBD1	CASRVGQGAHYGYTF	TGTGCCAGCAGGGTAGGACAGGGGGCCCACTATGGCTACACCTTC
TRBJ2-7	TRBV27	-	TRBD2	CASTLAGVGSYEQYF	TGTGCCAGCACCCTAGCGGGAGTAGGGTCCTACGAGCAGTACTTC
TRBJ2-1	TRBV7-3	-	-	CASSLNPFDFFGEQFF	TGTGCCAGCAGCTTAAACCCCTTTGACTTCTTTGGTGAGCAGTTCTTC
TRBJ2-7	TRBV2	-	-	CASRDSSYEQYF	TGTGCCAGCCGGGACTCATCCTACGAGCAGTACTTC
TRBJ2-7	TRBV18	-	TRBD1	CASSSQGSYEQYF	TGTGCCAGCTCATCACAGGGGTCCTACGAGCAGTACTTC
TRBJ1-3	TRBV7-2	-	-	CASSSGLGSSGNTIYF	TGTGCCAGCAGCTCAGGACTCGGGAGCTCTGGAAACACCATATATTTT
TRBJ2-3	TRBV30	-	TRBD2	CAWSGGRATDTQYF	TGTGCCTGGAGTGGCGGGAGGGCGACAGATACGCAGTATTTT
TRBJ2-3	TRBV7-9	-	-	CASSLGGNLGDTQYF	TGTGCCAGCAGCTTAGGAGGGAATTTGGGAGATACGCAGTATTTT
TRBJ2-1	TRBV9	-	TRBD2	CASSARLAGADEQFF	TGTGCCAGCAGCGCCCGACTAGCGGGAGCTGACGAGCAGTTCTTC
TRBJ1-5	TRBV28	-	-	CATIQGGVSNQPQHF	TGTGCCACTATACAGGGTGGTGTGAGCAATCAGCCCCAGCATTTT
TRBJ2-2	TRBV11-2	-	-	CASSLPNSGELFF	TGTGCCAGCAGCTTACCCAATTCCGGGGAGCTGTTTTTT
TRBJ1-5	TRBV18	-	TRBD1	CASSPNRGTGSQPQHF	TGTGCCAGCTCACCTAACAGAGGGACAGGGTCTCAGCCCCAGCATTTT
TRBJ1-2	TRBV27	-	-	CASNGPYGYTF	TGTGCCAGCAATGGGCCATATGGCTACACCTTC
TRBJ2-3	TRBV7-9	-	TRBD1	CASSPNRGNTQYF	TGTGCCAGCAGCCCGAACAGGGGAAATACGCAGTATTTT
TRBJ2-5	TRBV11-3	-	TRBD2	CASSPRTSGSGQETQYF	TGTGCCAGCAGCCCCAGGACTAGCGGGAGTGGTCAAGAGACCCAGTACTTC
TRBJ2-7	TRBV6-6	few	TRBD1	CASRPGTGPRYEQYF	TGTGCCAGCAGGCCCGGGACAGGTCCTCGCTACGAGCAGTACTTC